This T cell receptor beta chain appears in the sequencing data of a study of T cells after yellow fever vaccination. This clonotype has ten or more counts. V was cut by 4 bases and J by 12 bases, with 17 bases left in between. Germline-derived CDR1 and CDR2 are SGDLS and YYNGEE. CDR3 length: 13 residues. They built TCR cDNA with 5'RACE template switching, a step that put in a universal primer site and UMIs. TCRdb recomputed calls from the 5' RACE reads with MiXCR, one row per CDR3 protein. The sample has a few hundred thousand distinct CDR3 sequences; 3.6% are singletons. The sample consisted of PBMCs, taken on the day of the yellow fever booster vaccination. The rearrangement joins TRBV9 to TRBJ2-1; TRBD1 might be the D (6 bases). The clonotype originates from a man between 18 and 29 years old who received the YFV17D yellow fever vaccine. The CDR3 spells CASSMGHRSGQFF. Here the CDR3 DNA reads TGTGCCAGCAGCATGGGACACCGCAGCGGGCAGTTCTTC.